Listed below are T cell receptor beta chains from one sample, sequenced in a study of blood T cell repertoires in COVID-19. Libraries were prepared by immunoSEQ multiplex PCR; TCRdb keeps only in-frame clonotypes and omits some of them. Of about 210,000 clones detected, approximately 85% appear once; the ten largest clones hold less than 6.5%. The source material was peripheral blood. Every receptor here comes from a man aged 50 to 59 with COVID-19, enrolled during active disease. CDR3s include the opening cysteine and the closing phenylalanine or tryptophan. A D gene is named only where the DNA matches it firmly. Where a row states a size, it is once, few, many or the class of an expanded clone; other rows omit it.

clone size: once
J gene: TRBJ2-7
V gene: TRBV2
D gene: -
CDR3 DNA: TGTGCCAGCAGTGCCGGGACACCCAACTACGAGCAGTACTTC
CDR3 protein: CASSAGTPNYEQYF

clone size: -
J gene: TRBJ2-3
V gene: TRBV5-1
D gene: TRBD2
CDR3 DNA: TGCGCCAGCAGCTTGGCCGGGGGTATAGCGGGGGCGCCCGGAGATACGCAGTATTTT
CDR3 protein: CASSLAGGIAGAPGDTQYF

clone size: -
J gene: TRBJ1-1
V gene: TRBV28
D gene: -
CDR3 DNA: TGTGCCAGCAGACTACAGGAGATGAACACTGAAGCTTTCTTT
CDR3 protein: CASRLQEMNTEAFF

clone size: -
J gene: TRBJ1-2
V gene: TRBV19
D gene: -
CDR3 DNA: TGTGCCAGTAGTGGGAACAGGGAGAGCTATGGCTACACCTTC
CDR3 protein: CASSGNRESYGYTF

clone size: -
J gene: TRBJ1-3
V gene: TRBV4-3
D gene: -
CDR3 DNA: TGCGCCAGCAGCCAAGATGTAAACAGGGTTACTGGAAACACCATATATTTT
CDR3 protein: CASSQDVNRVTGNTIYF

clone size: -
J gene: TRBJ2-3
V gene: TRBV5-5
D gene: TRBD1
CDR3 DNA: TGTGCCAGCAGCGAGAAGACAGGGACAGATACGCAGTATTTT
CDR3 protein: CASSEKTGTDTQYF

clone size: -
J gene: TRBJ1-4
V gene: TRBV25-1
D gene: TRBD1
CDR3 DNA: TGTGCCAGCAGCCGGGACAGGGGGCTTTGGGATGAAAAACTGTTTTTT
CDR3 protein: CASSRDRGLWDEKLFF

clone size: -
J gene: TRBJ1-5
V gene: TRBV19
D gene: TRBD1
CDR3 DNA: TGTGCCAGTAGTATAAAAGCGACAGGGTCTAATCAGCCCCAGCATTTT
CDR3 protein: CASSIKATGSNQPQHF

clone size: -
J gene: TRBJ1-6
V gene: TRBV6-1
D gene: -
CDR3 DNA: TGTGCCAGCAGTGACAGCTCTTTGAGGTCACCCCTCCACTTT
CDR3 protein: CASSDSSLRSPLHF

clone size: -
J gene: TRBJ1-1
V gene: TRBV4-2
D gene: -
CDR3 DNA: TGTGCCAGCAGCCAAGATCGTGGCAACATCTTACCGAACACTGAAGCTTTCTTT
CDR3 protein: CASSQDRGNILPNTEAFF

clone size: -
J gene: TRBJ2-7
V gene: TRBV12-3/TRBV12-4
D gene: -
CDR3 DNA: TGTGCCAGCAGTTTTACCTACGAGCAGTACTTC
CDR3 protein: CASSFTYEQYF

clone size: -
J gene: TRBJ2-6
V gene: TRBV7-3
D gene: TRBD1
CDR3 DNA: TGTGCCAGCAGCTTACCCAGGACAGGGGGCGATGGTGGGGCCAACGTCCTGACTTTC
CDR3 protein: CASSLPRTGGDGGANVLTF

clone size: -
J gene: TRBJ2-1
V gene: TRBV5-6
D gene: TRBD1
CDR3 DNA: TGTGCCAGCAGCTTGGCCACAGGGGGCAATTACAATGAGCAGTTCTTC
CDR3 protein: CASSLATGGNYNEQFF

clone size: -
J gene: TRBJ2-5
V gene: TRBV5-1
D gene: -
CDR3 DNA: TGCGCCAGCAGCTTGGGTCGGGAGACCCAGTACTTC
CDR3 protein: CASSLGRETQYF

clone size: -
J gene: TRBJ1-2
V gene: TRBV24-1
D gene: TRBD1
CDR3 DNA: TGTGCCACCAGTGACCCTAGGACAGGGGTTCGTGGCTACACCTTC
CDR3 protein: CATSDPRTGVRGYTF

clone size: few
J gene: TRBJ2-7
V gene: TRBV7-9
D gene: TRBD1
CDR3 DNA: TGTGCCAGCAGCTTACCAACTGGGACAGGCGAGCCCTACGAGCAGTACTTC
CDR3 protein: CASSLPTGTGEPYEQYF

clone size: -
J gene: TRBJ1-1
V gene: TRBV2
D gene: -
CDR3 DNA: TGTGCCAGCACGGAGGGAGACACTGAAGCTTTCTTT
CDR3 protein: CASTEGDTEAFF

clone size: -
J gene: TRBJ2-5
V gene: TRBV4-1
D gene: -
CDR3 DNA: TGCGCCAGCAGCCAAGTACTTTTGGCGGTTCGGGAGTCCCAGTACTTC
CDR3 protein: CASSQVLLAVRESQYF

clone size: -
J gene: TRBJ2-5
V gene: TRBV7-9
D gene: TRBD1
CDR3 DNA: TGTGCCAGCAGCTTAGGGGGGACAGGGCCCCAGTACTTC
CDR3 protein: CASSLGGTGPQYF

clone size: -
J gene: TRBJ2-4
V gene: TRBV4-1
D gene: -
CDR3 DNA: TGCGCCAGCAGCCAAGCATTGTACGGGGCCAAAAACATTCAGTACTTC
CDR3 protein: CASSQALYGAKNIQYF

clone size: -
J gene: TRBJ1-5
V gene: TRBV7-2
D gene: -
CDR3 DNA: TGTGCCAGCAGCTTCTCCTCAGGGGATCAGCCCCAGCATTTT
CDR3 protein: CASSFSSGDQPQHF

clone size: once
J gene: TRBJ1-3
V gene: TRBV7-7
D gene: -
CDR3 DNA: TGTGCTAGCAGCTTAGGTCGGGTGGAGGCTGGAAACACCATATATTTT
CDR3 protein: CASSLGRVEAGNTIYF

clone size: -
J gene: TRBJ2-1
V gene: TRBV6-5
D gene: -
CDR3 DNA: TGTGCCAGCAGCCGACTCGGGGTCCATGAGCAGTTCTTC
CDR3 protein: CASSRLGVHEQFF

clone size: few
J gene: TRBJ2-2
V gene: TRBV30
D gene: TRBD2
CDR3 DNA: TGTGCCTGGAGTGTAATCCGGAGCGGGGCGAACACCGGGGAGCTGTTTTTT
CDR3 protein: CAWSVIRSGANTGELFF

clone size: -
J gene: TRBJ2-2
V gene: TRBV2
D gene: TRBD1
CDR3 DNA: TGTGCCAGCAGTAGGACAGGGCCCTCGGGCGGGGAGCTGTTTTTT
CDR3 protein: CASSRTGPSGGELFF

clone size: -
J gene: TRBJ1-1
V gene: TRBV30
D gene: TRBD1
CDR3 DNA: TGTGCCTGGATTGCCGGGACAGGGAGGGCTGAAGCTTTCTTT
CDR3 protein: CAWIAGTGRAEAFF

clone size: -
J gene: TRBJ2-6
V gene: TRBV7-3
D gene: -
CDR3 DNA: TGTGCCAGCAGCCTTTCCCCTGGGGCCAACGTCCTGACTTTC
CDR3 protein: CASSLSPGANVLTF

clone size: few
J gene: TRBJ2-1
V gene: TRBV21-1
D gene: -
CDR3 DNA: TGTGCCAGCAGCCAGACTAGCGGACCGAGGGGGGATGAGCAGTTCTTC
CDR3 protein: CASSQTSGPRGDEQFF

clone size: few
J gene: TRBJ2-7
V gene: TRBV5-1
D gene: TRBD1
CDR3 DNA: TGCGCCAGCAGCCGGGACAGGCCGAGACACGAGCAGTACTTC
CDR3 protein: CASSRDRPRHEQYF

clone size: few
J gene: TRBJ2-3
V gene: TRBV11-1
D gene: -
CDR3 DNA: TGTGCCAGCAGCCCGTTCAGGGGCACAGATACGCAGTATTTT
CDR3 protein: CASSPFRGTDTQYF

clone size: -
J gene: TRBJ1-6
V gene: TRBV7-9
D gene: -
CDR3 DNA: TGTGCCAGCAGCTTAGGAAGGGGGGGGTCACCCCTCCACTTT
CDR3 protein: CASSLGRGGSPLHF

clone size: -
J gene: TRBJ2-5
V gene: TRBV5-1
D gene: TRBD1
CDR3 DNA: TGCGCCAGCAGCTTGGGGGACAGGGCATCCCAAGAGACCCAGTACTTC
CDR3 protein: CASSLGDRASQETQYF

clone size: -
J gene: TRBJ2-5
V gene: TRBV7-9
D gene: TRBD2
CDR3 DNA: TGTGCCAGCAGCCCCGGACTAGCGGGGGGCCAAGAGACCCAGTACTTC
CDR3 protein: CASSPGLAGGQETQYF